The 5 T cell receptor beta chains reported below all come from one sample, sequenced in a study of blood T cells in healthy people across ages. Alongside a J-beta primer mix, a sample-barcoded 5' primer served in a second PCR lasting about 7 to 12 cycles. Each CDR3 protein is one row after TCRdb ran MiXCR on the 5' RACE reads. This table holds over a million distinct CDR3 sequences, 45% found once. Material: blood. Every receptor here comes from a woman between 55 and 75 years old in good health.

This chain connects TRBV5-1 to TRBJ2-5; D remains ambiguous. The CDR3 covers 15 residues. The V end lost 0 bases, the J end lost 1 base, and 10 bases lay between the germline ends. The germline CDR1 and CDR2 sequences are SGHRS and YFSETQ. The CDR3 here is CASSLGQRTQETQYF. CDR3 DNA sequence: TGCGCCAGCAGCTTGGGGCAGAGGACCCAAGAGACCCAGTACTTC.

V usage is TRBV7-2 and J usage is TRBJ1-4; D is ambiguous. There are 14 residues in the CDR3. Germline V CDR1 and CDR2: SGHTA, FQGNSA. V lost 1 base and J 11 bases, leaving 14 bases between the germline ends. This CDR3 is CASSLDPLDVKLFF. CDR3 nucleotides: TGTGCCAGCAGCTTAGATCCCCTCGACGTTAAACTGTTTTTT.

The chain has TRBV27 and TRBJ2-3; TRBD2 agrees at 9 bases. The CDR3 spans 17 residues. J gave up 4 bases and V 6 bases, and 14 bases lay outside the gene matches. Looked up from germline, CDR1 is MNHEY and CDR2 is SMNVEV (reference sequence). The CDR3 loop is CASSLTPNSGSADTQYF. The CDR3 DNA sequence: TGTGCCAGCAGCTTGACGCCTAATAGCGGGAGCGCAGATACGCAGTATTTT.

The chain combines TRBV7-9 with TRBJ2-5, with TRBD1 matching 9 bases. In germline, CDR1 is SEHNR, CDR2 FQNEAQ (reference sequence). This CDR3 has 14 residues. V lost 8 bases to trimming and J lost 2 bases; unmatched junction nucleotides: 6. CDR3 DNA sequence: TGTGCCAGCCACCCTGGGACAGGGCAAGAGACCCAGTACTTC. Amino acid sequence: CASHPGTGQETQYF.

The rearrangement uses TRBV20-1 and TRBJ2-4; TRBD1 agrees at 7 bases. The DNA end is more similar to TRBJ2-7, so the J call may be wrong. The CDR3 is 13 residues long. Per the germline V gene, CDR1 is DFQATT and CDR2 is SNEGSKA (reference sequence). CDR3 nucleotides: TGCAGTGCTGCACAGGGGACGTCCTACGAGCAGTACTTC. Encoded protein: CSAAQGTSYEQYF.